This is a list of T cell receptor beta chains from one sample in a study of T-cell memory formation after mild COVID-19. TCRdb reprocessed the 5' RACE reads via MiXCR and lists one record per CDR3 protein. The sample contains hundreds of thousands of distinct CDR3 sequences, roughly 8% of which appear only once. Sequencing was done on a sample of PBMCs or a T cell subset sorted from them (not recorded which). These receptors originate from a man between 18 and 35 years old who had mild COVID-19 (a few samples of this study predate the infection). Cell type and time point are not known. Both conserved end residues are part of each CDR3. The order of the fields is J gene, D gene, clone size, V gene, CDR3 DNA, CDR3 protein. D genes are given only for firm matches. Size tells how often a clone was seen (once, few, many) or the class of an expanded clone, and some rows leave it out.

TRBJ1-3 | - | - | TRBV5-1 | TGCGCCAGCAGCTCGGGAGGAACTGCAAACACCATATATTTT | CASSSGGTANTIYF
TRBJ2-5 | TRBD2 | few | TRBV12-3/TRBV12-4 | TGTGCCAGCAGTTGGACTAGCGGGGGCCTGGAGACCCAGTACTTC | CASSWTSGGLETQYF
TRBJ2-3 | - | few | TRBV7-2 | TGTGCCAGCAGCTTAAGGTCCCCTAGCACAGATACGCAGTATTTT | CASSLRSPSTDTQYF
TRBJ2-7 | - | few | TRBV20-1 | TGCAGTGCGATGAGGCAGGAGAGCTCCTACGAGCAGTACTTC | CSAMRQESSYEQYF
TRBJ1-1 | - | - | TRBV27 | TGTGCCACCGCAGGGGCATCCCAAAAGGCTTTCTTT | CATAGASQKAFF
TRBJ1-5 | - | - | TRBV4-2 | TGTGCCAGCAGCCAAGCTGACTCTAGCAATCAGCCCCAGCATTTT | CASSQADSSNQPQHF
TRBJ2-7 | TRBD1 | - | TRBV4-2 | TGTGCCAGCAGCCAAGATCAATACGGACAGGGGGTCAACGAGCAGTACTTC | CASSQDQYGQGVNEQYF
TRBJ2-7 | - | many | TRBV12-3/TRBV12-4 | TGTGCCAGCAGTGCCACAAGGGGGACCTACGAGCAGTACTTC | CASSATRGTYEQYF
TRBJ2-1 | - | - | TRBV6-5 | TGTGCCAGCACTAACTACAATGAGCAGTTCTTC | CASTNYNEQFF
TRBJ2-5 | TRBD1 | - | TRBV9 | TGTGCCAGCAGCGTAGCTTTCGGACAGGGGGAAGAGACCCAGTACTTC | CASSVAFGQGEETQYF
TRBJ1-5 | - | few | TRBV9 | TGTGCCAGCAACAATCCGGGGCAGCCCCAGCATTTT | CASNNPGQPQHF
TRBJ1-1 | - | many | TRBV12-3/TRBV12-4 | TGTGCCAGCACCCAAGTGGACACTGAAGCTTTCTTT | CASTQVDTEAFF
TRBJ2-1 | - | many | TRBV20-1 | TGCAGTGCAAGAGTCTCGGCAGGAGCTGAGCAGTTCTTC | CSARVSAGAEQFF
TRBJ1-1 | - | few | TRBV4-3 | TGCGCCAGCAGCCAAGATTGGAGATCCTCCATGAACACTGAAGCTTTCTTT | CASSQDWRSSMNTEAFF
TRBJ1-2 | TRBD1 | - | TRBV12-3/TRBV12-4 | TGTGCCAGCAGTTTAAGAGGGGGCAGGGGGTGGGATGGCTACACCTTC | CASSLRGGRGWDGYTF
TRBJ1-1 | - | - | TRBV12-3/TRBV12-4 | TGTGCCAGCAGTCCTGCTACGAACACTGAAGCTTTCTTT | CASSPATNTEAFF
TRBJ2-3 | TRBD1 | many | TRBV20-1 | TGCAGTGCTACCCTTCCTGGCAGGGGGCAGGCAGATACGCAGTATTTT | CSATLPGRGQADTQYF
TRBJ1-2 | - | few | TRBV29-1 | TGCAGCGTCATTCAGACGGACAGCGTAGCTAACTATGGCTACACCTTC | CSVIQTDSVANYGYTF
TRBJ2-2 | - | many | TRBV7-9 | TGTGCCAGCAGCCTTACAGGGCCCGGGGAGCTGTTTTTT | CASSLTGPGELFF
TRBJ2-3 | - | few | TRBV24-1 | TGTGCCACCGCGGGGAGCACAGATACGCAGTATTTT | CATAGSTDTQYF